One and the same sample provided the 17 T cell receptor beta chains below, sequenced in a study of T cells in Graves' hyperthyroidism and ophthalmopathy. The TCR beta CDR3 regions underwent amplification using RNA transcripts as the source. First-round RT-PCR with HTBI primers amplified the TCR CDR3 region. TCRdb called the multiplex PCR reads again in MiXCR, with one record for every CDR3 protein. The sample contains hundreds of thousands of distinct CDR3 sequences, over 35% of which appear only once. The sample taken for sequencing was blood. Receptor source: a man aged 18 to 30 with Graves' hyperthyroidism.

This clonotype was detected a few times. The chain couples TRBV19 to TRBJ1-5, with D tentatively TRBD1 (5 bases). CDR1 is LNHDA, CDR2 SQIVND, per germline (reference sequence). This CDR3 comprises 16 residues. Trimming took off 3 bases at V and 2 bases at J, with 14 bases between the two ends. The CDR3 sequence: CASSIQGNRGNQPQHF. In DNA form, the CDR3 reads TGTGCCAGTAGTATCCAGGGAAATAGGGGCAATCAGCCCCAGCATTTT.

In this sample, this clonotype turned up many times. The chain carries TRBV2 and TRBJ1-2; 8 positions agree with TRBD1. The CDR3 loop spans 14 amino acids. The V segment lost 6 bases and the J segment 4 bases; nucleotides outside the gene matches: 7. CDR1 SNHLY and CDR2 FYNNEI come from the germline V gene. The CDR3 sequence: CASSVRTGPYGYTF. The CDR3 DNA sequence: TGTGCCAGCAGCGTACGGACAGGGCCCTATGGCTACACCTTC.

Written as DNA, the CDR3 is TGCAGTGCCAGTAGTATATCCCAGGGGACCTACGAGCAGTACTTC. This sequence encodes CSASSISQGTYEQYF. The V and J genes are TRBV20-1 and TRBJ2-7; possible D gene TRBD1, 6 bases. Germline CDR1 is DFQATT and CDR2 is SNEGSKA (reference sequence). V gave up 6 bases and J gave up 2 bases, with 20 bases separating them. The CDR3 sequence is 15 residues long.

The CDR3 is CASSSYTGPRYTEAFF. The CDR3 DNA reads as TGTGCCAGCAGTTCCTACACAGGTCCGCGGTACACTGAAGCTTTCTTT. The genes are TRBV2 and TRBJ1-1; D possibly corresponds to TRBD1 (5 bases). The germline gives CDR1 SNHLY, CDR2 FYNNEI. The CDR3 extends over 16 amino acids. The germline V and J ends were trimmed by 5 bases and 3 bases, with 19 bases remaining between them.

This clonotype was observed a single time. The J gene is TRBJ1-1, the V gene TRBV18; D ambiguous. The CDR3 is made up of 11 amino acids. With 7 bases removed from V and 3 bases from J, the gap between germline ends came to 6 bases. The germline gives CDR1 KGHSH, CDR2 LQKENI. The DNA of the CDR3 is TGTGCCAGCTTAGCCGACACTGAAGCTTTCTTT. Protein sequence: CASLADTEAFF. The full variable domain, rest sourced from reference TRBV18 and TRBJ1-1, is NAGVMQNPRHLVRRRGQEARLRCSPMKGHSHVYWYRQLPEEGLKFMVYLQKENIIDESGMPKERFSAEFPKEGPSILRIQQVVRGDSAAYFCASLADTEAFFGQGTRLTVV.

A remark on this clonotype: At one end the junction does not follow the germline gene, possibly because of a read error. The chain has TRBV2 and TRBJ1-2; TRBD1 matches at 10 bases. CDR1 SNHLY and CDR2 FYNNEI come from the germline V gene. The CDR3 contains 14 residues. The chain's CDR3 is CASRPGQGVIGHTF. As DNA, the CDR3 is TGTGCCAGCAGACCCGGACAGGGGGTAATTGGCCACACCTTC. Supplemented by reference TRBV2 and TRBJ1-2, the full variable domain reads EPEVTQTPSHQVTQMGQEVILRCVPISNHLYFYWYRQILGQKVEFLVSFYNNEISEKSEIFDDQFSVERPDGSNFTLKIRSTKLEDSAMYFCASRPGQGVIGHTFGSGTRLTVV.

This clonotype was found a few times. The chain recombines TRBV7-9 with TRBJ2-7, with D possibly being TRBD1 (6 bases). This CDR3 contains 15 residues. Germline values: CDR1 SEHNR, CDR2 FQNEAQ (reference sequence). The V end was cut by 4 bases, the J end by 3 bases, with 16 bases between. In DNA form, the CDR3 reads TGTGCCAGCAGCTCAGGGCAGGGGAGTCTCTACGAGCAGTACTTC. It specifies CASSSGQGSLYEQYF. The full variable domain, its missing parts supplied by reference TRBV7-9 and TRBJ2-7, is DTGVSQNPRHKITKRGQNVTFRCDPISEHNRLYWYRQTLGQGPEFLTYFQNEAQLEKSRLLSDRFSAERPKGSFSTLEIQRTEQGDSAMYLCASSSGQGSLYEQYFGPGTRLTVT.

About this clonotype itself: Lacking the conserved final phenylalanine or tryptophan, this CDR3 likely reflects a read error. Because the CDR3's place on the DNA is in doubt, the DNA is left out and the CDR3 is given as listed by TCRdb. The CDR3 is CSASLLPL. This chain joins TRBV20-1 and TRBJ1-6. The CDR3 extends over 8 residues, inclusive of both ends. Germline V gene lookup returns CDR1 DFQATT and CDR2 SNEGSKA (reference sequence).

This clonotype was detected ten times or more. This chain joins TRBV15 and TRBJ1-5; no reliable D call. The V and J ends lost 0 bases and 7 bases respectively, with 10 bases between them. CDR3 length: 14 amino acids. Germline V gene lookup returns CDR1 LNHNV and CDR2 YYDKDF (reference sequence). CDR3 DNA: TGTGCCACCAGCAGAGATCGAGAGGGCCAGCCCCAGCATTTT. As protein: CATSRDREGQPQHF.

V usage is TRBV25-1 and J usage is TRBJ2-2; D unresolved. The CDR3 is made up of 14 amino acids. CDR1 is MGHDK and CDR2 is SYGVNS in the germline V gene. V lost 6 bases and J lost 2, with 10 bases in between. The DNA of the CDR3 is TGTGCCAGCAGCTTACCGTCAAACACCGGGGAGCTGTTTTTT. It encodes CASSLPSNTGELFF.

A few counts support this clonotype. The chain is built from TRBV10-3 and TRBJ2-7; D possibly corresponds to TRBD1 (6 bases). The germline gives CDR1 ENHRY, CDR2 SYGVKD. CDR3 length: 13 residues. The V end lost 3 bases, the J end lost 7 bases, and 13 bases lay between the germline ends. CDR3: CAISEGDNWEQYF. CDR3 nucleotides: TGTGCCATCAGTGAAGGGGACAACTGGGAGCAGTACTTC.

This clonotype occurred once. The chain has TRBV29-1 and TRBJ2-3; D is unclear. This CDR3 is 15 amino acids long. Germline V gives CDR1 SQVTM, CDR2 ANQGSEA. V was cut by 4 bases and J by 2 bases, with 16 bases left in between. The CDR3 sequence: CSVAPVGSYTDTQYF. CDR3 nucleotides: TGCAGCGTTGCCCCCGTAGGCAGCTACACAGATACGCAGTATTTT.

There are many counts of this clonotype. This chain links TRBV20-1 with TRBJ2-5; TRBD2 matches 10 bases. Losses at the gene ends were 6 bases for V and 5 bases for J; bases not matched to a gene: 9. Germline V lookup: CDR1 DFQATT, CDR2 SNEGSKA (reference sequence). The CDR3 loop spans 14 amino acids. The CDR3 protein is CSATGTSVGETQYF. The DNA for the CDR3 is TGCAGTGCAACCGGGACTAGCGTCGGGGAGACCCAGTACTTC.

The chain carries TRBV20-1 and TRBJ2-5, with 7 positions matching TRBD2. Trimming took 0 bases from V and 0 from J; bases not matched to a gene: 10. The CDR3 runs to 17 residues. Per the germline V gene, CDR1 is DFQATT and CDR2 is SNEGSKA (reference sequence). In DNA, the CDR3 is TGCAGTGCTAGAGATCCCCCCCTAGCGGCCCACCAAGAGACCCAGTACTTC. It is translated as CSARDPPLAAHQETQYF.

In the case of this clonotype: A far larger clone is one base from this, pointing to a likely read error. The chain is built from TRBV9 and TRBJ1-1; D gene ambiguous. CDR1 SGDLS and CDR2 YYNGEE come from the germline V gene. CDR3 length: 13 residues. The V and J ends lost 9 bases and 1 base respectively, with 13 bases between them. The CDR3 DNA reads TGTGCCACCAGTTTGATAGGGAACACTGAAGCTTTCTTT. Its translation is CATSLIGNTEAFF.

This clonotype was observed a few times. The chain uses TRBV12-3 or TRBV12-4 and TRBJ2-7; either TRBD1 or TRBD2 may fit D (5 bases each). This CDR3 comprises 14 residues. The V end lost 6 bases, the J end lost 4 bases, and 16 bases lay between the germline ends. The CDR3 sequence is CASRRDGQTYEQYF. Here the CDR3 DNA reads TGTGCCAGCAGAAGGGACGGACAAACATACGAGCAGTACTTC.

This clonotype appeared a few times. The chain uses TRBV12-3 or TRBV12-4 and TRBJ1-1; TRBD1 matches 8 bases. The CDR3 runs to 13 residues. V trimming: 1 base; J trimming: 6 bases; junction bases outside the gene matches: 1. The CDR3 loop reads CASSLGTGSEAFF. The CDR3 DNA is TGTGCCAGCAGTTTAGGGACAGGGTCTGAAGCTTTCTTT.